This T cell receptor (beta chain) was captured in a study of cytomegalovirus exposure and HLA in healthy donors. Study-level findings and limits: Common viral pathogens were later found to be apparently linked to several of the most significant clusters. TCR beta sequences reportedly predicted the HLA-A and HLA-B alleles of most subjects accurately.

PCR employed 60 Vbeta and 13 Jbeta primers. Assay used: immunoSEQ multiplex PCR; TCRdb lists only in-frame clones, some missing. The table lists about 120,000 clones, roughly 82% of them singletons. While unrecorded immune exposures were likely, the donors were nominally healthy when sampled. Concerning this clone: Its antigen is unidentified. The same CDR3 can be traced to other DNA sequences in this sample.

Germline values: CDR1 SEHNR, CDR2 FQNEAQ (reference sequence). This CDR3 has 13 residues. V was cut by 0 bases and J by 4 bases, with 7 bases left in between. Sequenced: PBMCs. The sequence was obtained from a middle-aged man in good health and CMV-seropositive. The chain carries TRBV7-9 and TRBJ2-7; D may be TRBD1 (5 bases). The CDR3 reads CASSLARDYEQYF. The CDR3 bases are TGTGCCAGCAGCTTAGCCAGGGATTACGAGCAGTACTTC.